The clone carrying this T cell receptor beta chain was counted a single time. The source of the sample is a study of blood T cell repertoires in COVID-19. Overall study context: The United States, Italy and Spain were the sources of the acute and convalescent COVID-19 samples. Sample material is recorded as cDNA or gDNA derived from T cells, B-cell-depleted T cells, or PBMCs.

With 1 base removed from V and 7 bases from J, the gap between germline ends came to 11 bases. Germline V gene sequence: CDR1 SGHNT, CDR2 YYREEE (reference sequence). This CDR3 spans 14 amino acids. Original analysis: Estimation of nucleated cell counts relied on the amplification of reference gene primers. Clones were read by immunoSEQ multiplex PCR, and TCRdb kept only the in-frame ones, dropping some. For V, J and clone size, that table is used; D and trimming come from the DNA. The sample includes 200,000 to 300,000 clones, around 80% of them seen just once. The rearrangement uses TRBV5-4 and TRBJ2-2, with D possibly being TRBD1 (8 bases). This TCR derives from a human donor in a cohort sampled during active COVID-19. Sequencing used peripheral blood. In DNA form, the CDR3 reads TGTGCCAGCAGCTTGACAGGGGGGGACGGGGAGCTGTTTTTT. This encodes CASSLTGGDGELFF.